This paragraph covers one T cell receptor (beta chain) sequence. The antigen it binds to is not known. No quality values exist for individual bases; no much larger clone is one base distant. The CDR3 regions of human TCRbeta chains were analyzed by immunosequencing. Concerning the study's data processing: Repertoire TCRs were matched against a reference library of SARS-CoV-2-specific TCRs generated with the MIRA antigen-specificity platform. Breadth was defined as the fraction of unique TCRs that were SARS-CoV-2-associated, and depth was defined as the fraction of total T cells that were SARS-CoV-2-associated. Using the MIRA data, each spike-specific TCR was assigned both to the spike region to which the TCR was reactive and to a CD4 or CD8 class. Log10-transformed breadth and depth values were compared by one-way ANOVA with Sidak's multiple comparisons tests. TCRdb took this table from immuneACCESS and kept in-frame rearrangements with V and J called. Such tables lack part of the clones; where checked against another copy, unresolved V genes explain under half of the gap, and the rest is unexplained. D and trimming come from the DNA, and the V and J calls and clone size come from that table. Present in this sample are approximately 110,000 clones, 82% of which were seen just once. 5% of the sample belongs to the ten largest clones.

Clipping removes 4 bases from V and 1 base from J, with 9 as the unmatched junction base count. Measured from the cysteine to the phenylalanine, the CDR3 is 16 residues long. Of all the DNA, just the CDR3 is kept, 48 bases in frame from base 1. From the germline V gene, CDR1 is LGHNA and CDR2 is YNFKEQ. These data are taken from a study of T cell responses to AZD1222 COVID-19 vaccine (dated by TCRdb to about 2021). In the study overall: AZD1222 recipients with second doses at about 4 weeks or about 12 weeks were pooled, because spike-specific TCR depth and breadth did not differ between schedules. Enrollment into the trials was organized by age into subgroups of 18-55, 56-69 and 70-plus years, and those subgroups contained about 150, 27 and 61 TCR-sequenced participants, respectively. A total of under 250 trial participants underwent TCR sequencing, of whom some 200 had received two doses of AZD1222 and 26 had received two doses of the MenACWY control vaccine. The research as a whole found: A significant rise in spike-specific TCR breadth and depth was observed after two AZD1222 doses relative to day 0 and relative to MenACWY recipients. No day 14 peak-response samples were available, so repertoires were characterized only after the peak T cell response. In the small 56-69-year group, the increase in depth fell short of significance, most likely because of low power. Most participants were white British and females outnumbered males, and the authors suggested that clonal diversity may have been underestimated. CD4 TCRs associated with the vaccine covered the entire spike protein, and the dominant responses were in regions 160-218 and 743-854. Nearly half of unique spike-specific TCRs reportedly recognized epitopes outside regions mutated in the B.1.351 and B.1.1.7 variants. Only a handful of AZD1222 recipients were SARS-CoV-2 seropositive at baseline, limiting conclusions about previously exposed vaccinees.

What the time point label conveys for this sample: baseline before first vaccination. Samples from vaccinated people were obtained from the UK trials COV001 and COV002, which included a single-blind randomized controlled phase 2/3 trial of AZD1222 (ChAdOx1 nCoV-19) in healthy adults. Trial participant PBMC samples were collected at day 0 and day 28 after the second dose for TCRbeta chain sequencing. The rearrangement combines TRBV4-2 with TRBJ2-5; TRBD1 agrees with 7 junctional bases. The receptor's source is an adult in good health. The source was peripheral blood, collected on day 0 of AZD1222 vaccination. The bases are TGTGCCAGCAGCCTTAGTTGGCAGGGGGTCCAAGAGACCCAGTACTTC. This codes for CASSLSWQGVQETQYF.